The clone carrying this T cell receptor (beta chain) has only a few counts. The antigen remains unidentified. The data belong to a study of vaccination and CD4 T cells after COVID-19. The wider study: A CEFX pool, an HIV-1 Nef pool, or no peptide went to control cultures.

Treatment described: 10-day PBMC culture with coronavirus spike peptide pools or control peptides (ViraFEST assay). Sequence data for DNA of cultured CD4+ T cells were generated by the Oncomine TCR Beta short-read assay. TCRdb re-called the PCR reads through MiXCR, storing one row per CDR3 protein. The table records approximately 16,000 distinct CDR3 sequences, about 43% of them present only once. Germline values: CDR1 SNHLY, CDR2 FYNNEI. V was clipped by 6 bases and J by 2 bases, with 5 bases between them. The CDR3 consists of 11 residues. The rearrangement joins TRBV2 to TRBJ2-7, with unresolved D. Sequencing was performed on CD4+ T cells from blood, cultured in vitro, taken after SARS-CoV-2 vaccination. The receptor's source is a human donor who had recovered from COVID-19. The CDR3 DNA reads as TGTGCCAGCAGGATGACCTACGAGCAGTACTTC. It specifies CASRMTYEQYF.